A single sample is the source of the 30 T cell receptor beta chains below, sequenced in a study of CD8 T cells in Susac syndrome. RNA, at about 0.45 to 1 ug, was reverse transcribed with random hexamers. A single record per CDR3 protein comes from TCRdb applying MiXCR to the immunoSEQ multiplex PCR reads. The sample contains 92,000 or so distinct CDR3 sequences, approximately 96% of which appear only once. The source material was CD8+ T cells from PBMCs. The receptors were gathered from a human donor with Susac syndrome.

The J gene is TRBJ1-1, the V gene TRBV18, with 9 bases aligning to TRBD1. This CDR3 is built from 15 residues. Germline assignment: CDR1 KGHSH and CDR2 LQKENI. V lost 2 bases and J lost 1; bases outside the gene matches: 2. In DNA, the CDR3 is TGTGCCAGCTCACCATGGACAGGGGAGAACACTGAAGCTTTCTTT. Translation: CASSPWTGENTEAFF.

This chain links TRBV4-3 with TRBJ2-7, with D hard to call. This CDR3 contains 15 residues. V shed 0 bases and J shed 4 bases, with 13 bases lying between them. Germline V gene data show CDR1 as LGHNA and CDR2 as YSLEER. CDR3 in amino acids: CASSQEEGNGYEQYF. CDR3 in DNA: TGCGCCAGCAGCCAAGAGGAAGGAAATGGGTACGAGCAGTACTTC.

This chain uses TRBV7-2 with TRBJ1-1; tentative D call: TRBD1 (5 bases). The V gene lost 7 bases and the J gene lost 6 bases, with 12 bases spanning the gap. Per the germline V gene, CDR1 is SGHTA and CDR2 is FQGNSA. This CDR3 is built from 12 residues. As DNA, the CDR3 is TGTGCCAGCATCTCCCGGGGGTCTGAAGCTTTCTTT. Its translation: CASISRGSEAFF.

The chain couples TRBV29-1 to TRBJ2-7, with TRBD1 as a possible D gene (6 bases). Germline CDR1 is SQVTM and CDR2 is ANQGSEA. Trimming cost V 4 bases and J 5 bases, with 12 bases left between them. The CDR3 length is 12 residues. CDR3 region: CSVGGGANEQYF. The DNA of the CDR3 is TGCAGCGTTGGTGGGGGCGCTAACGAGCAGTACTTC.

The CDR3 spells CASSDGSGGSETQYF. As DNA, the CDR3 is TGTGCCAGCAGTGACGGTAGCGGGGGCAGCGAGACCCAGTACTTC. The chain recombines TRBV6-4 with TRBJ2-5; 9 bases fit TRBD2. Trimming at V came to 2 bases and at J to 5 bases, leaving 6 bases not matched to a gene. This CDR3 has 15 amino acids. From germline, CDR1 is MRHNA and CDR2 SNTAGT.

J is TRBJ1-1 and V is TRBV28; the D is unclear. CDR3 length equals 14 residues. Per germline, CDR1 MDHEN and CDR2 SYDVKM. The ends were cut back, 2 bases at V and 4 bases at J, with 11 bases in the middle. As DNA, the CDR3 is TGTGCCAGCAGTTTAGACTTCGCGTTCACTGAAGCTTTCTTT. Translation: CASSLDFAFTEAFF.

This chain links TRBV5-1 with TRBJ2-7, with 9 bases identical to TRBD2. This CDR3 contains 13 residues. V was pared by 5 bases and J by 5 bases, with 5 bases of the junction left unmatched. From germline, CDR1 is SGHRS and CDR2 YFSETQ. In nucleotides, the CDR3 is TGCGCCAGCAGGACTAGCGGAGGGGACGAGCAGTACTTC. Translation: CASRTSGGDEQYF. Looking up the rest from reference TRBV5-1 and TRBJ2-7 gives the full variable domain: KAGVTQTPRYLIKTRGQQVTLSCSPISGHRSVSWYQQTPGQGLQFLFEYFSETQRNKGNFPGRFSGRQFSNSRSEMNVSTLELGDSALYLCASRTSGGDEQYFGPGTRLTVT.

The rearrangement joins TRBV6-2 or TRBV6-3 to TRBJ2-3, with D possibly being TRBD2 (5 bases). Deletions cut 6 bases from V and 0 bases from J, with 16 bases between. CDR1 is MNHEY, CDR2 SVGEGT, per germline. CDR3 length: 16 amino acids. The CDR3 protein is CASSPGETPSTDTQYF. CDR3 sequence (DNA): TGTGCCAGCAGCCCCGGGGAGACTCCAAGCACAGATACGCAGTATTTT.

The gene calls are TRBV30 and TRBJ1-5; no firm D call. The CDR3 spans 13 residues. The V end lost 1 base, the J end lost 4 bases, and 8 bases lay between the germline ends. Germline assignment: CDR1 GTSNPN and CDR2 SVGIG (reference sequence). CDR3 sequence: CAWSGLGNQPQHF. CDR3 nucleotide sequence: TGTGCCTGGAGTGGACTGGGAAATCAGCCCCAGCATTTT.

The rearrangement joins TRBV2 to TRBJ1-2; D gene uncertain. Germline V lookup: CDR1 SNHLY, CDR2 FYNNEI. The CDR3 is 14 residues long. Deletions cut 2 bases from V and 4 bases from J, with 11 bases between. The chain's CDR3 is CASSEYQDGYGYTF. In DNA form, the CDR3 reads TGTGCCAGCAGTGAATACCAGGACGGCTATGGCTACACCTTC. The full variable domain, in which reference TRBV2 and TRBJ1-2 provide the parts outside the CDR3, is EPEVTQTPSHQVTQMGQEVILRCVPISNHLYFYWYRQILGQKVEFLVSFYNNEISEKSEIFDDQFSVERPDGSNFTLKIRSTKLEDSAMYFCASSEYQDGYGYTFGSGTRLTVV.

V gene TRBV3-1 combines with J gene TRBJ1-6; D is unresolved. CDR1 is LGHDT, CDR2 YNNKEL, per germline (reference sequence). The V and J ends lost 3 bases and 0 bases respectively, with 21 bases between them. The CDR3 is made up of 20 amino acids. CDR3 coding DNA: TGTGCCAGCAGCCACCTTCCGGCCTTCACAGCTAGCTCCTATAATTCACCCCTCCACTTT. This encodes CASSHLPAFTASSYNSPLHF.

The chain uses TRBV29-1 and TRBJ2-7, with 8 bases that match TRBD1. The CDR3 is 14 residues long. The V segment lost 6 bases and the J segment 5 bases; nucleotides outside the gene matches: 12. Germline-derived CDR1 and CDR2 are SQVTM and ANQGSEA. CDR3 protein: CSVPLGTGDDEQYF. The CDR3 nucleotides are TGCAGCGTCCCCCTGGGGACAGGAGACGACGAGCAGTACTTC.

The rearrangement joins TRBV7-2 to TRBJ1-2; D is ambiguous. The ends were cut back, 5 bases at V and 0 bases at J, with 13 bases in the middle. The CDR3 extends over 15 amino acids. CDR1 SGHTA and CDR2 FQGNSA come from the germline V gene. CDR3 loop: CASSHSPGANYGYTF. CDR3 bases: TGTGCCAGCAGCCACTCCCCCGGTGCTAACTATGGCTACACCTTC. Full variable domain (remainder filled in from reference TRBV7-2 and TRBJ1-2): GAGVSQSPSNKVTEKGKDVELRCDPISGHTALYWYRQSLGQGLEFLIYFQGNSAPDKSGLPSDRFSAERTGGSVSTLTIQRTQQEDSAVYLCASSHSPGANYGYTFGSGTRLTVV.

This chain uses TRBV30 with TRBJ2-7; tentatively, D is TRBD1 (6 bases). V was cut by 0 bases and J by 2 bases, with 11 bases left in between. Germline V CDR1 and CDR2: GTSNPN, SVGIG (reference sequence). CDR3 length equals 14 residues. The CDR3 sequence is CAWSVGAGAYEQYF. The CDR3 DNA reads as TGTGCCTGGAGTGTAGGGGCAGGGGCCTACGAGCAGTACTTC.

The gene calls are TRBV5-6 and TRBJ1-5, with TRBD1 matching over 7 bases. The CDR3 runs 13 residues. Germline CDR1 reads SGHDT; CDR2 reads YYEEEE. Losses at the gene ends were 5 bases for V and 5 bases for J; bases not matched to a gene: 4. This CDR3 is CASSRGQYQPQHF. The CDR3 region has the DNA TGTGCCAGCAGTCGGGGACAGTATCAGCCCCAGCATTTT.

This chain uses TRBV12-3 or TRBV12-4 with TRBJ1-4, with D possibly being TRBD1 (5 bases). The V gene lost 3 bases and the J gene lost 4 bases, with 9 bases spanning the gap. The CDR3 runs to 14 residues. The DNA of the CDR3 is TGTGCCAGCAGTTTTGCGGGGGGTAATGAAAAACTGTTTTTT. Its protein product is CASSFAGGNEKLFF.

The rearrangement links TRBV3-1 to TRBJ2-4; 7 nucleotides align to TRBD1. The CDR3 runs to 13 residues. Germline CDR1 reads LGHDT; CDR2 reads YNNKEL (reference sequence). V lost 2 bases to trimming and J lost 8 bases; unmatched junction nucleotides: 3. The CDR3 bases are TGTGCCAGCAGCCAAACTGACAGGGACATTCAGTACTTC. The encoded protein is CASSQTDRDIQYF.

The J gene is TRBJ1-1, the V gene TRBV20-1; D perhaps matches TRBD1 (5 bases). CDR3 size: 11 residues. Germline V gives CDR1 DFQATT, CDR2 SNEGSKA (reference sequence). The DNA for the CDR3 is TGCACCACAGGACGGAACACTGAAGCTTTCTTT. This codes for CTTGRNTEAFF.

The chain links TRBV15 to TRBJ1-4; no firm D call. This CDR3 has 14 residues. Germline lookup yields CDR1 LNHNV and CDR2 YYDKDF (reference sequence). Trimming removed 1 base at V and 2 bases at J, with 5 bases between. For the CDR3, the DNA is TGTGCCACCAGCAGAGGTCTCACTAATGAAAAACTGTTTTTT. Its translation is CATSRGLTNEKLFF.

The CDR3 sequence: CSASLPLAPYEQYF. CDR3 DNA: TGCAGTGCCTCCCTACCCTTAGCCCCCTACGAGCAGTACTTC. The chain employs TRBV20-1 and TRBJ2-7; D is ambiguous. The length of the CDR3 is 14 residues. Germline CDR1 is DFQATT and CDR2 is SNEGSKA (reference sequence). Deletions cut 6 bases from V and 2 bases from J, with 17 bases between.

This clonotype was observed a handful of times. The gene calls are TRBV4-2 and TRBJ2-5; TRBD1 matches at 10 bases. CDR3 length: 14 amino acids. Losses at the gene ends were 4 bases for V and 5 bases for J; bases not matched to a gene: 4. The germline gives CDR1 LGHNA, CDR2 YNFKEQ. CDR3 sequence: CASSPTGGGETQYF. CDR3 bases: TGTGCCAGCAGCCCGACAGGGGGCGGGGAGACCCAGTACTTC.

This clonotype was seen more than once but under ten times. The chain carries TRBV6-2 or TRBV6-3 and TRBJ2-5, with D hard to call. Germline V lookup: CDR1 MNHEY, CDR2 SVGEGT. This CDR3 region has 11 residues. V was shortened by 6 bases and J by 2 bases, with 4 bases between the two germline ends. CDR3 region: CASSQQETQYF. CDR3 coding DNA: TGTGCCAGCAGCCAGCAAGAGACCCAGTACTTC.

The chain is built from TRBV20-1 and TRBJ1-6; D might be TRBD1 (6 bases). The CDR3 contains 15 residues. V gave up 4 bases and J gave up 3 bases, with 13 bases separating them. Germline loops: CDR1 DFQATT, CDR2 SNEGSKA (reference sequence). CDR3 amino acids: CSAKVGQDYNSPLHF. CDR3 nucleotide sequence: TGCAGTGCTAAGGTGGGACAAGACTATAATTCACCCCTCCACTTT.

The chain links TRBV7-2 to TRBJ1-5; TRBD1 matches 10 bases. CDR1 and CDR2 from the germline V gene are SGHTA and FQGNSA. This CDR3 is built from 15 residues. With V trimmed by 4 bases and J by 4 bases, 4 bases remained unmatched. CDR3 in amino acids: CASSSGQGRNQPQHF. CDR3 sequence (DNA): TGTGCCAGCAGCTCGGGACAGGGGAGAAATCAGCCCCAGCATTTT.

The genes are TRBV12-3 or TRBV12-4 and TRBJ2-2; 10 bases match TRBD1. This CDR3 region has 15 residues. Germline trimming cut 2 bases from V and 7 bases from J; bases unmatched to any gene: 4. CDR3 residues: CASSLRTGGIGELFF. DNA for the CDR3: TGTGCCAGCAGTTTAAGGACAGGGGGGATCGGGGAGCTGTTTTTT.

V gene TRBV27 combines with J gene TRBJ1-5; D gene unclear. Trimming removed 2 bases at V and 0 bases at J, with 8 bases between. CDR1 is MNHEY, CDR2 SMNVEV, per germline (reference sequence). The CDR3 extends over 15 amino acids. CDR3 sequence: CASSLARHSNQPQHF. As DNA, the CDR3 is TGTGCCAGCAGTTTAGCGCGTCATAGCAATCAGCCCCAGCATTTT.

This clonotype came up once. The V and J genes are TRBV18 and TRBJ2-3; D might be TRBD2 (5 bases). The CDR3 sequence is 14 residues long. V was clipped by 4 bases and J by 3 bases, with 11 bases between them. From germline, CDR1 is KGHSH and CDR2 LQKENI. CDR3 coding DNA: TGTGCCAGCTCACTTTCCGGGAAAACAGATACGCAGTATTTT. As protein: CASSLSGKTDTQYF.

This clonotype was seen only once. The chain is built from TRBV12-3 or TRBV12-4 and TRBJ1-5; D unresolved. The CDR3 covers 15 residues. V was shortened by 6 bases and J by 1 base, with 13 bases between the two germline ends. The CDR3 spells CASRSSGVSNQPQHF. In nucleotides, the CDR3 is TGTGCCAGCAGATCCTCCGGGGTCAGCAATCAGCCCCAGCATTTT.

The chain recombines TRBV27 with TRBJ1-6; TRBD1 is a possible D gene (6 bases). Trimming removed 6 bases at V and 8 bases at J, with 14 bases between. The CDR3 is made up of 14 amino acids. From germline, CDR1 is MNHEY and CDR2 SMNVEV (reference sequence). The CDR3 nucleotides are TGTGCCAGCAGCCTACAGGGTCGGGATTCACCCCTCCACTTT. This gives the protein CASSLQGRDSPLHF.

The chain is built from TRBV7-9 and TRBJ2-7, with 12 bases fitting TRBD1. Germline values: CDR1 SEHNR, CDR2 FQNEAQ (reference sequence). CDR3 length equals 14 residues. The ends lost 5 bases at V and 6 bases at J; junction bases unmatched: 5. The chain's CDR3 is CASSPGQGAPEQYF. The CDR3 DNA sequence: TGTGCCAGCAGCCCGGGACAGGGGGCGCCCGAGCAGTACTTC.